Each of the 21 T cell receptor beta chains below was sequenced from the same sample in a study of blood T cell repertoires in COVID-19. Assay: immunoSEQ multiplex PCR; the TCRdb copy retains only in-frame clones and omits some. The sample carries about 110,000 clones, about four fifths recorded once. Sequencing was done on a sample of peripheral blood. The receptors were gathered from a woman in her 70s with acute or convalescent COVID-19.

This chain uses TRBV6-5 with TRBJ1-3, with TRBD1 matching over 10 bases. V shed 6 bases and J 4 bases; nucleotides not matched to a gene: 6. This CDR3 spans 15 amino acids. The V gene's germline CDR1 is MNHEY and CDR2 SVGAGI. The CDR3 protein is CASRDGTGAGNTIYF. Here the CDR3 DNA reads TGTGCCAGCAGGGATGGGACAGGGGCCGGAAACACCATATATTTT.

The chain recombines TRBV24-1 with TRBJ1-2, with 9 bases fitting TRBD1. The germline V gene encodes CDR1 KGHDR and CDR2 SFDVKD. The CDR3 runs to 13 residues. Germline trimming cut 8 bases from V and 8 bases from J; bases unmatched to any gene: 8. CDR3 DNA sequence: TGTGCCACCAAGGGACAGGGTAGTCAGGGCTACACCTTC. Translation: CATKGQGSQGYTF.

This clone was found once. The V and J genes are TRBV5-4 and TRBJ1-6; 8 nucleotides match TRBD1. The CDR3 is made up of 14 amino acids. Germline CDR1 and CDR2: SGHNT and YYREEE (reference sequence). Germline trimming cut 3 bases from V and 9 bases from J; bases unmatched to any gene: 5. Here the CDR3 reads CASSSRGRGSPLHF. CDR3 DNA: TGTGCCAGCAGCTCCAGGGGGCGGGGTTCACCCCTCCACTTT.

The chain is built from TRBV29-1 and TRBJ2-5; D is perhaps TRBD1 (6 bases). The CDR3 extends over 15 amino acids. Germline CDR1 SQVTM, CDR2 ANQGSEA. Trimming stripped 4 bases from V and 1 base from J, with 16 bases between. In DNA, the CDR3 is TGCAGCGTTGGGTGGGGGCCGCCCCCCCAAGAGACCCAGTACTTC. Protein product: CSVGWGPPPQETQYF. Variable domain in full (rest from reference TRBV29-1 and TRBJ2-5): SAVISQKPSRDICQRGTSLTIQCQVDSQVTMMFWYRQQPGQSLTLIATANQGSEATYESGFVIDKFPISRPNLTFSTLTVSNMSPEDSSIYLCSVGWGPPPQETQYFGPGTRLLVL.

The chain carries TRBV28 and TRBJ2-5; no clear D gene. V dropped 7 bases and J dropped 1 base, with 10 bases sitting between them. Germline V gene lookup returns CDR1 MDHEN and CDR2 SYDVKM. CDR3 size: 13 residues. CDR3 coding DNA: TGTGCCAGCATCAGCAGACTCCAAGAGACCCAGTACTTC. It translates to CASISRLQETQYF.

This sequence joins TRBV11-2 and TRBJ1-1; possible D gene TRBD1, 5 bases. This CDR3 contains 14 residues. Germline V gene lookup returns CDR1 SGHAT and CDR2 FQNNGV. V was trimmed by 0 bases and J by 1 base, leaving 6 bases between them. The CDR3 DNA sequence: TGTGCCAGCAGCTTAGATCAGGGGAACACTGAAGCTTTCTTT. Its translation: CASSLDQGNTEAFF.

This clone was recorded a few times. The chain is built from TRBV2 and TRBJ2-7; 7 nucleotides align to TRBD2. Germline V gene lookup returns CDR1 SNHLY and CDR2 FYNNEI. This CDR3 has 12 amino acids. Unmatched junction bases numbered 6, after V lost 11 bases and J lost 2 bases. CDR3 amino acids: CALGEGPYEQYF. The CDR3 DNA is TGTGCCTTAGGGGAGGGCCCCTACGAGCAGTACTTC. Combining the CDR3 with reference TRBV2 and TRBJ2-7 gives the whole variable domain EPEVTQTPSHQVTQMGQEVILRCVPISNHLYFYWYRQILGQKVEFLVSFYNNEISEKSEIFDDQFSVERPDGSNFTLKIRSTKLEDSAMYFCALGEGPYEQYFGPGTRLTVT.

The CDR3 bases are TGCAGCGCCGCGGAATCTGGAAACACCATATATTTT. This translates into CSAAESGNTIYF. The rearrangement joins TRBV29-1 to TRBJ1-3, with D hard to call. The germline V gene has CDR1 SQVTM and CDR2 ANQGSEA. This CDR3 contains 12 residues. V lost 7 bases and J 1 base, leaving 8 bases between the germline ends.

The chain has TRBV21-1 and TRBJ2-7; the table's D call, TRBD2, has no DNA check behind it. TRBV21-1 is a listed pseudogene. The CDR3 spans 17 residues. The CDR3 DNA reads TGTGCCAGCAGCAAAATGGCCGGGGGGTTTCCCCCTCACGAGCAGTACGTC. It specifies CASSKMAGGFPPHEQYV.

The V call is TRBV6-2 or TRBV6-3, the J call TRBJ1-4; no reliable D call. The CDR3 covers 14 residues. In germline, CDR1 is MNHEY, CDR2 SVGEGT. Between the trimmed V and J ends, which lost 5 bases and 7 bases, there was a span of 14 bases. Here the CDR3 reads CASSPPGAGEKLFF. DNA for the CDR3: TGTGCCAGCAGTCCGCCTGGCGCGGGTGAAAAACTGTTTTTT.

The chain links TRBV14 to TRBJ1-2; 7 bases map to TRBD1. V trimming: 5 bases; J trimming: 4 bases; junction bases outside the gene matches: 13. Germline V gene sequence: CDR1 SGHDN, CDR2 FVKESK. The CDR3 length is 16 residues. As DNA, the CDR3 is TGTGCCAGCAGCGAAACCGGGACAGACCGACTCTATGGCTACACCTTC. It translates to CASSETGTDRLYGYTF.

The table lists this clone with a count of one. The CDR3, as DNA: TGTGCCAGCCCCGGTCGGGATTCACCCCTCCACTTT. Protein product: CASPGRDSPLHF. V usage is TRBV5-5 and J usage is TRBJ1-6; D call uncertain. CDR3 length: 12 residues. From germline, CDR1 is SGHKS and CDR2 YYEKEE (reference sequence). Trimming removed 7 bases at V and 8 bases at J, with 10 bases between.

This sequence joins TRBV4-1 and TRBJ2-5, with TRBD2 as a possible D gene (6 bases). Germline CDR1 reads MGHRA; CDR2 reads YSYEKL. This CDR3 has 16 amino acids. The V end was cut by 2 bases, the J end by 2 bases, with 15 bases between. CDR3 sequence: CASSQRAGLPQETQYF. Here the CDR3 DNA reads TGCGCCAGCAGCCAAAGGGCGGGACTTCCTCAAGAGACCCAGTACTTC.

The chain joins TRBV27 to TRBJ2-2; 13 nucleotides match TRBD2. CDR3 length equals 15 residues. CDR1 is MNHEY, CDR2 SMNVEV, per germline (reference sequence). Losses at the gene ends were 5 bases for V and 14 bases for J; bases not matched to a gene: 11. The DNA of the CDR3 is TGTGCCAGCAGTGACCCCGGGACTAGCGGGGAGCCTCTGTTTTTT. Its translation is CASSDPGTSGEPLFF.

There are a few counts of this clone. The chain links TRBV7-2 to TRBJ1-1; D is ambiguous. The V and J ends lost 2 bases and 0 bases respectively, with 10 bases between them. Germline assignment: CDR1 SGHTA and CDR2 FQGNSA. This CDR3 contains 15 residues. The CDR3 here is CASSLSPGMNTEAFF. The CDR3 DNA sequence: TGTGCCAGCAGCTTAAGTCCAGGCATGAACACTGAAGCTTTCTTT.

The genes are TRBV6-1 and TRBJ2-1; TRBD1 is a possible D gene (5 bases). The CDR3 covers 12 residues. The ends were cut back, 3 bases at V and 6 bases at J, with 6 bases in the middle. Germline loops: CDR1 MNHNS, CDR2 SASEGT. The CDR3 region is CASSETVNEQFF. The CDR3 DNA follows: TGTGCCAGCAGTGAGACAGTCAATGAGCAGTTCTTC.

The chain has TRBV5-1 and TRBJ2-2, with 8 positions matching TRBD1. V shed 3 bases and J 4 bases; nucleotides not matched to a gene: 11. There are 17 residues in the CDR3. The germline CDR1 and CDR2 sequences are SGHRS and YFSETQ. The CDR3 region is CASSSLSGQGSTGELFF. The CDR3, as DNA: TGCGCCAGCAGCTCGCTATCCGGACAGGGATCCACCGGGGAGCTGTTTTTT.

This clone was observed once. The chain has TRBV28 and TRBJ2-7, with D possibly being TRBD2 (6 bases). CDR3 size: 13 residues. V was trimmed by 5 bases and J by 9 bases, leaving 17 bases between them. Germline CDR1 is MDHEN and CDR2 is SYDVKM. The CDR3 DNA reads TGTGCCAGCAGTCCAAGGGACTTCTTGAGGCAGTACTTC. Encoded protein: CASSPRDFLRQYF.

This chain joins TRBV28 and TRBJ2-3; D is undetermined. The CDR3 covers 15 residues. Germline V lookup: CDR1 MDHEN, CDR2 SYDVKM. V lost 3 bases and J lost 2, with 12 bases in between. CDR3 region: CASSLRPWPTDTQYF. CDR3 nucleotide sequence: TGTGCCAGCAGTTTGAGGCCCTGGCCCACAGATACGCAGTATTTT.

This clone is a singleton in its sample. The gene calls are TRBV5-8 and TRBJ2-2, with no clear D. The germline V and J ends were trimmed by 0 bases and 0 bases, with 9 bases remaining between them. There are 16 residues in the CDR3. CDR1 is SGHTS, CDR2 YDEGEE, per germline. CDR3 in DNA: TGTGCCAGCAGCTTGGGGGCCAGAGCGAACACCGGGGAGCTGTTTTTT. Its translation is CASSLGARANTGELFF.

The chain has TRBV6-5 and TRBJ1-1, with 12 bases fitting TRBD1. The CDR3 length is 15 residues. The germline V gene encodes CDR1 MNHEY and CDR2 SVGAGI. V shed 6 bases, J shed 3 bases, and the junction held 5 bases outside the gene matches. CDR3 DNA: TGTGCCAGCAGGGGACAGGGGGCTGGGTACACTGAAGCTTTCTTT. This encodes CASRGQGAGYTEAFF.